The next 12 T cell receptor beta chains were all read from a single sample in a study of blood T cell repertoires in COVID-19 (dated by TCRdb to the early 2020s). The library came from the immunoSEQ multiplex PCR assay. TCRdb re-hosts the immuneACCESS table, in-frame sequences only. Its copies lack some clones; in the studies checked, an unresolved V gene accounts for under half of them, and the cause for the rest is not known. The sample data list some 330,000 clones, and 88% of these were observed just once. The ten largest clones represent around 4% of the sample. The source material was peripheral blood. The receptors originated from a woman between 50 and 59 years old with active or convalescent COVID-19.

The genes are TRBV4-3 and TRBJ1-5; 7 bases align to TRBD1. This CDR3 is built from 17 residues. V dropped 0 bases and J dropped 0; count of bases not matched to a gene: 5. The V gene's germline CDR1 is LGHNA and CDR2 YSLEER. The CDR3 spells CASSQDRDSYSNQPQHF. As DNA, the CDR3 is TGCGCCAGCAGCCAAGACCGGGACAGTTATAGCAATCAGCCCCAGCATTTT.

This rearrangement joins TRBV27 to TRBJ1-4, with D possibly matching TRBD1 (5 bases). Trimming shortened V by 6 bases and J by 8 bases, and 16 bases separated the two germline ends. This CDR3 has 14 residues. Per the germline V gene, CDR1 is MNHEY and CDR2 is SMNVEV (reference sequence). CDR3: CASSSGLAREKLFF. In nucleotides, the CDR3 is TGTGCCAGCAGCTCGGGACTAGCTAGAGAAAAACTGTTTTTT.

The gene calls are TRBV15 and TRBJ2-7, with 9 bases fitting TRBD1. V lost 0 bases to trimming and J lost 2 bases; unmatched junction nucleotides: 2. Germline values: CDR1 LNHNV, CDR2 YYDKDF (reference sequence). The length of the CDR3 is 15 residues. The CDR3 bases are TGTGCCACCAGCAGAGAGACAGGGGGGGCCTACGAGCAGTACTTC. It is translated as CATSRETGGAYEQYF.

The chain is built from TRBV29-1 and TRBJ2-5; D is ambiguous. V gave up 4 bases and J gave up 2 bases, with 17 bases separating them. The germline gives CDR1 SQVTM, CDR2 ANQGSEA. The CDR3 runs to 15 residues. CDR3 DNA sequence: TGCAGCGTTGCTTCATCGGTAATCCGGCAAGAGACCCAGTACTTC. Translation gives CSVASSVIRQETQYF.

V gene TRBV2 combines with J gene TRBJ1-5; TRBD1 matches at 8 bases. CDR1 is SNHLY, CDR2 FYNNEI, per germline. This CDR3 is built from 17 residues. J was trimmed by 6 bases and V by 5 bases; bases with no gene match: 15. This CDR3 is CASSSRLGQGSGQPQHF. CDR3 bases: TGTGCCAGCAGTAGCCGACTCGGACAGGGTAGCGGTCAGCCCCAGCATTTT.

This clone has a single count. The chain joins TRBV6-2 or TRBV6-3 to TRBJ1-1; weak D call: TRBD1 (5 bases). The CDR3 has 13 residues. Germline V gives CDR1 MNHEY, CDR2 SVGEGT. Trimming took 5 bases from V and 6 from J, leaving 13 bases between them. The CDR3 bases are TGTGCCAGCAGTGAGATAGGGGCTCCTGAAGCTTTCTTT. Residues: CASSEIGAPEAFF.

The J gene is TRBJ2-7, the V gene TRBV24-1; 8 bases agree with TRBD1. Trimming took 1 base from V and 0 from J; bases not matched to a gene: 4. The germline V gene has CDR1 KGHDR and CDR2 SFDVKD. The CDR3 spans 16 residues. CDR3 bases: TGTGCCACCAGTGATTTCCAGGGACAGGACTCCTACGAGCAGTACTTC. The encoded protein is CATSDFQGQDSYEQYF.

The genes are TRBV11-3 and TRBJ1-3, with TRBD1 as a possible D gene (5 bases). CDR1 is SGHNT and CDR2 is YENEEA in the germline V gene. The V and J ends lost 5 bases and 2 bases respectively, with 13 bases between them. The CDR3 totals 15 residues. This chain's CDR3 is CASSSSGTPGNTIYF. The CDR3 nucleotides are TGTGCCAGCAGCAGCTCAGGGACTCCTGGAAACACCATATATTTT.

The rearrangement uses TRBV9 and TRBJ1-2; D ambiguous. V was trimmed by 2 bases and J by 6 bases, leaving 14 bases between them. CDR1 and CDR2 (germline): SGDLS, YYNGEE. The length of the CDR3 is 14 residues. CDR3 DNA: TGTGCCAGCAGCGTCCCCTCTACTAAGGATGGCTACACCTTC. Its translation is CASSVPSTKDGYTF. The full variable domain, with the rest looked up from reference TRBV9 and TRBJ1-2, is DSGVTQTPKHLITATGQRVTLRCSPRSGDLSVYWYQQSLDQGLQFLIQYYNGEERAKGNILERFSAQQFPDLHSELNLSSLELGDSALYFCASSVPSTKDGYTFGSGTRLTVV.

The chain employs TRBV4-2 and TRBJ2-1; 7 positions agree with TRBD2. The V gene's germline CDR1 is LGHNA and CDR2 YNFKEQ. CDR3 size: 16 residues. V was clipped by 1 base and J by 2 bases; unmatched bases: 5. The CDR3 sequence is CASSQVRGSTYNEQFF. CDR3 bases: TGTGCCAGCAGCCAAGTCCGCGGGAGCACCTACAATGAGCAGTTCTTC.

The chain employs TRBV5-1 and TRBJ2-7; D gene ambiguous. CDR1 SGHRS and CDR2 YFSETQ come from the germline V gene. The CDR3 is made up of 11 amino acids. Deletions cut 4 bases from V and 3 bases from J, with 5 bases between. CDR3 in amino acids: CASSNYYEQYF. CDR3 DNA sequence: TGCGCCAGCAGCAACTACTACGAGCAGTACTTC. Supplemented by reference TRBV5-1 and TRBJ2-7, the full variable domain reads KAGVTQTPRYLIKTRGQQVTLSCSPISGHRSVSWYQQTPGQGLQFLFEYFSETQRNKGNFPGRFSGRQFSNSRSEMNVSTLELGDSALYLCASSNYYEQYFGPGTRLTVT.

The V call is TRBV21-1, the J call TRBJ1-2. TRBV21-1 is given as a pseudogene. The CDR3 covers 16 residues. Here the CDR3 DNA reads TGTGCCAGCATCATAAGGCCAGGGAGGCTCCCAGATGGCTACACCTTC. It codes for CASIIRPGRLPDGYTF.